Following are 27 T cell receptor beta chains from one sample sequenced in a study of blood T cell repertoires in COVID-19. Generated by immunoSEQ multiplex PCR, the TCRdb table keeps only in-frame clones and is missing some. This table has approximately 220,000 clones, more than 75% appearing once. The sequencing sample was made of peripheral blood. The receptors shown here come from a man in his sixties with acute or convalescent COVID-19.

This clone was seen once. The gene calls are TRBV27 and TRBJ1-2; 7 nucleotides align to TRBD1. The CDR3 runs 15 residues. Germline CDR1 is MNHEY and CDR2 is SMNVEV (reference sequence). The V gene end was trimmed by 5 bases and the J gene end by 5 bases; junction bases not matched to a gene: 11. The CDR3 region has the DNA TGTGCCAGCAGTCCATATACAGGGGTCGCTTATGGCTACACCTTC. This codes for CASSPYTGVAYGYTF.

The chain has TRBV15 and TRBJ2-7, with 8 nucleotides matching TRBD2. V lost 0 bases to trimming and J lost 2 bases; unmatched junction nucleotides: 6. This CDR3 has 16 amino acids. From germline, CDR1 is LNHNV and CDR2 YYDKDF (reference sequence). CDR3: CATSREKRGYTYEQYF. Here the CDR3 DNA reads TGTGCCACCAGCAGAGAAAAGCGGGGGTACACCTACGAGCAGTACTTC.

This clone was recorded only once. The chain recombines TRBV6-5 with TRBJ2-6; 7 bases agree with TRBD2. Germline CDR1 reads MNHEY; CDR2 reads SVGAGI. V shed 7 bases, J shed 0 bases, and the junction held 3 bases outside the gene matches. This CDR3 region has 15 residues. The CDR3 is CASTGTTSGANVLTF. The CDR3 DNA is TGTGCCAGCACAGGGACTACCTCTGGGGCCAACGTCCTGACTTTC.

V is TRBV29-1 and J is TRBJ1-4, with 7 bases fitting TRBD1. The germline gives CDR1 SQVTM, CDR2 ANQGSEA. The CDR3 runs 13 residues. V gave up 4 bases and J gave up 6 bases; unmatched junction bases: 5. In nucleotides, the CDR3 is TGCAGCGTTGCGGACAGGAGCTATGAAAAACTGTTTTTT. This sequence encodes CSVADRSYEKLFF.

This clone appeared a single time. This chain links TRBV7-9 with TRBJ1-4; TRBD1 matches 10 bases. Germline V gives CDR1 SEHNR, CDR2 FQNEAQ (reference sequence). Trimming took 5 bases from V and 3 from J; bases not matched to a gene: 6. The CDR3 length is 16 residues. The CDR3 DNA reads TGTGCCAGCAGCCCTGGGACAGGGGTAGCTAATGAAAAACTGTTTTTT. Translation gives CASSPGTGVANEKLFF.

This chain links TRBV7-8 with TRBJ2-4; 7 nucleotides align to TRBD1. The CDR3 runs to 13 residues. Per the germline V gene, CDR1 is SGHVS and CDR2 is FQNEAQ. V shed 1 base and J 6 bases; nucleotides not matched to a gene: 0. CDR3: CASSLGQGNIQYF. In DNA form, the CDR3 reads TGTGCCAGCAGCTTAGGACAGGGAAACATTCAGTACTTC.

The chain has TRBV19 and TRBJ2-2; 7 bases map to TRBD2. The CDR3 covers 14 residues. With V trimmed by 4 bases and J by 7 bases, 6 bases remained unmatched. Looked up from germline, CDR1 is LNHDA and CDR2 is SQIVND (reference sequence). CDR3 bases: TGTGCCAGTAGTAGGACTAGTAGGGGCGGGGAGCTGTTTTTT. Translated: CASSRTSRGGELFF. Full variable domain (missing parts from reference TRBV19 and TRBJ2-2): DGGITQSPKYLFRKEGQNVTLSCEQNLNHDAMYWYRQDPGQGLRLIYYSQIVNDFQKGDIAEGYSVSREKKESFPLTVTSAQKNPTAFYLCASSRTSRGGELFFGEGSRLTVL.

The CDR3 coding sequence is TGTGCCAGTAGTATCAACAGGGGTAGGCAGCCCCAGCATTTT. Amino acids: CASSINRGRQPQHF. The chain combines TRBV19 with TRBJ1-5; 7 bases map to TRBD1. The V segment lost 3 bases and the J segment 7 bases; nucleotides outside the gene matches: 6. The length of the CDR3 is 14 residues. Germline CDR1 and CDR2: LNHDA and SQIVND (reference sequence).

This chain joins TRBV19 and TRBJ2-5; 7 bases fit TRBD1. Trimming removed 4 bases from V and 6 bases from J; junction bases left unmatched: 8. Germline CDR1 is LNHDA and CDR2 is SQIVND (reference sequence). The CDR3 spans 14 residues. The CDR3 here is CASSTEYRGQTQYF. DNA of the CDR3: TGTGCCAGTAGTACCGAATACAGGGGCCAGACCCAGTACTTC.

CDR3 protein: CASSISLAGGLRETQYF. The CDR3 nucleotides read TGTGCCAGTAGTATAAGTCTAGCGGGGGGGCTAAGAGAGACCCAGTACTTC. The gene calls are TRBV19 and TRBJ2-5, with 12 nucleotides matching TRBD2. Germline V gene data show CDR1 as LNHDA and CDR2 as SQIVND (reference sequence). The junction had 8 bases not matched to a gene; V was cut back by 2 bases and J by 4 bases. The CDR3 covers 17 residues.

This sequence joins TRBV5-1 and TRBJ1-1; TRBD1 might be the D (5 bases). Between the trimmed V and J ends, which lost 3 bases and 0 bases, there was a span of 9 bases. The CDR3 covers 14 residues. CDR1 is SGHRS, CDR2 YFSETQ, per germline. The CDR3 sequence: CASSYDSMNTEAFF. The DNA for the CDR3 is TGCGCCAGCAGCTATGACAGCATGAACACTGAAGCTTTCTTT.

The genes are TRBV28 and TRBJ2-7; D perhaps matches TRBD1 (7 bases). There are 16 residues in the CDR3. V gave up 5 bases and J gave up 4 bases, with 21 bases separating them. The germline CDR1 and CDR2 sequences are MDHEN and SYDVKM. CDR3 residues: CASSPPRGASGYEQYF. CDR3 sequence (DNA): TGTGCCAGCAGTCCCCCCAGGGGGGCCAGCGGGTACGAGCAGTACTTC.

J is TRBJ2-3 and V is TRBV11-2, with 13 bases lining up with TRBD2. The CDR3 consists of 16 residues. Germline CDR1 reads SGHAT; CDR2 reads FQNNGV. J lost 7 bases, V lost 5 bases, and 9 bases had no gene match. CDR3: CASSPRTSGGRNTQYF. The CDR3 DNA sequence: TGTGCCAGCAGCCCCCGGACTAGCGGGGGTCGGAATACGCAGTATTTT.

The V call is TRBV5-4, the J call TRBJ2-5; 8 bases fit TRBD2. Germline assignment: CDR1 SGHNT and CDR2 YYREEE (reference sequence). This CDR3 region has 15 residues. The ends lost 4 bases at V and 4 bases at J; junction bases unmatched: 9. The CDR3 protein is CASSRPGGVGETQYF. CDR3 sequence (DNA): TGTGCCAGCAGCCGACCGGGGGGGGTCGGAGAGACCCAGTACTTC. The whole variable domain, filled in from reference TRBV5-4 and TRBJ2-5, reads ETGVTQSPTHLIKTRGQQVTLRCSSQSGHNTVSWYQQALGQGPQFIFQYYREEENGRGNFPPRFSGLQFPNYSSELNVNALELDDSALYLCASSRPGGVGETQYFGPGTRLLVL.

The V call is TRBV20-1, the J call TRBJ2-4; 10 positions agree with TRBD2. Germline CDR1 DFQATT, CDR2 SNEGSKA (reference sequence). CDR3 length: 16 amino acids. Germline trimming cut 3 bases from V and 4 bases from J; bases unmatched to any gene: 9. The CDR3, as DNA: TGCAGTGCTAGTTCATGGACTAGCGGCACGAAAAACATTCAGTACTTC. Encoded protein: CSASSWTSGTKNIQYF.

The chain combines TRBV28 with TRBJ2-3; TRBD2 matches at 11 bases. V was clipped by 5 bases and J by 4 bases; unmatched bases: 8. Per the germline V gene, CDR1 is MDHEN and CDR2 is SYDVKM. The CDR3 sequence is 16 residues long. As DNA, the CDR3 is TGTGCCAGCAGTCCAGTAGCGGGGGGGCTTGCAGATACGCAGTATTTT. This codes for CASSPVAGGLADTQYF.

The chain joins TRBV28 to TRBJ2-3; no firm D call. The CDR3 runs 15 residues. Germline CDR1 reads MDHEN; CDR2 reads SYDVKM. V lost 5 bases and J lost 4, with 16 bases in between. In DNA form, the CDR3 reads TGTGCCAGCAGTCCAATCCTTACAGAAGCAGATACGCAGTATTTT. This translates into CASSPILTEADTQYF.

The chain joins TRBV2 to TRBJ2-5; 9 nucleotides line up with TRBD2. The V gene's germline CDR1 is SNHLY and CDR2 FYNNEI. Trimming took 6 bases from V and 2 from J; bases not matched to a gene: 7. The CDR3 covers 15 residues. DNA for the CDR3: TGTGCCAGCAGGAGAGCGGGGGGAGGGCAAGAGACCCAGTACTTC. Translating gives CASRRAGGGQETQYF. Drawing the rest from reference TRBV2 and TRBJ2-5, the complete variable domain is EPEVTQTPSHQVTQMGQEVILRCVPISNHLYFYWYRQILGQKVEFLVSFYNNEISEKSEIFDDQFSVERPDGSNFTLKIRSTKLEDSAMYFCASRRAGGGQETQYFGPGTRLLVL.

A note on this clone: Other DNA sequences in this specimen translate into the identical CDR3. The gene calls are TRBV18 and TRBJ2-5; D unresolved. The germline V gene encodes CDR1 KGHSH and CDR2 LQKENI. The V and J ends lost 3 bases and 3 bases respectively, with 2 bases between them. The CDR3 spans 11 residues. The CDR3 region has the DNA TGTGCCAGCTCACCCAAAGAGACCCAGTACTTC. Amino acids: CASSPKETQYF.

V and J are TRBV18 and TRBJ1-4, with D perhaps TRBD1 (6 bases). The CDR3 consists of 15 residues. Germline-derived CDR1 and CDR2 are KGHSH and LQKENI. V lost 2 bases to trimming and J lost 7 bases, with 14 bases between them. The CDR3: CASSPGTLNSEKLFF. DNA for the CDR3: TGTGCCAGCTCACCAGGGACACTAAACTCTGAAAAACTGTTTTTT. Combining the CDR3 with reference TRBV18 and TRBJ1-4 gives the whole variable domain NAGVMQNPRHLVRRRGQEARLRCSPMKGHSHVYWYRQLPEEGLKFMVYLQKENIIDESGMPKERFSAEFPKEGPSILRIQQVVRGDSAAYFCASSPGTLNSEKLFFGSGTQLSVL.

In DNA form, the CDR3 reads TGTGCCAGCAGGCTCGGGGGGGGGCTAGTAGAGACCCAGTACTTC. Translating gives CASRLGGGLVETQYF. The chain carries TRBV5-4 and TRBJ2-5, with 8 bases that match TRBD2. The CDR3 totals 15 residues. CDR1 SGHNT and CDR2 YYREEE come from the germline V gene (reference sequence). After removal of 5 bases from V and 4 bases from J, the junction contained 10 bases not matched to a gene.

This clone is a singleton in its sample. CDR3 bases: TGTGCCAGCAGTCGCCGACAGGGACTTACTGAAGCTTTCTTT. Translated, it gives CASSRRQGLTEAFF. The chain links TRBV6-2 or TRBV6-3 to TRBJ1-1, with TRBD1 matching 7 bases. Germline V gene data show CDR1 as MNHEY and CDR2 as SVGEGT. Trimming took 5 bases from V and 5 from J; bases not matched to a gene: 8. The CDR3 is 14 amino acids.

This chain joins TRBV7-8 and TRBJ2-1, with TRBD2 identical over 15 bases. CDR3 length equals 20 residues. V was clipped by 1 base and J by 1 base; unmatched bases: 8. CDR1 and CDR2 from the germline V gene are SGHVS and FQNEAQ. The CDR3 nucleotides read TGTGCCAGCAGCTTAGAGCCGGGACTAGCGGGGGGCACATCCTACAATGAGCAGTTCTTC. Its translation: CASSLEPGLAGGTSYNEQFF.

V gene TRBV2 combines with J gene TRBJ1-2; TRBD1 is a possible D gene (5 bases). CDR1 is SNHLY and CDR2 is FYNNEI in the germline V gene. The CDR3 covers 14 residues. V was pared by 3 bases and J by 8 bases, with 16 bases between. The CDR3 loop reads CASSEGGPGEGYTF. The CDR3 region has the DNA TGTGCCAGCAGTGAGGGAGGCCCGGGGGAAGGCTACACCTTC.

V and J are TRBV6-1 and TRBJ1-5; D possibly corresponds to TRBD1 (5 bases). Germline CDR1 reads MNHNS; CDR2 reads SASEGT. V lost 1 base to trimming and J lost 3 bases, with 13 bases between them. The CDR3 length is 16 residues. DNA for the CDR3: TGTGCCAGCAGTGAAGGGGGGGGAGGAGTCAATCAGCCCCAGCATTTT. It is translated as CASSEGGGGVNQPQHF.

This clone occurred a few times. The chain employs TRBV5-1 and TRBJ2-1, with 7 bases that match TRBD2. The V gene's germline CDR1 is SGHRS and CDR2 YFSETQ. After removal of 3 bases from V and 8 bases from J, the junction contained 11 bases not matched to a gene. The CDR3 totals 15 residues. The CDR3 region has the DNA TGCGCCAGCAGCTCTCTCGGGAGCGGGGTAGATGAGCAGTTCTTC. Translation gives CASSSLGSGVDEQFF.

This clone was recorded a few times. V and J are TRBV19 and TRBJ1-2, with a tentative D call TRBD1 (6 bases). The V end was cut by 1 base, the J end by 0 bases, with 12 bases between. Germline V gives CDR1 LNHDA, CDR2 SQIVND (reference sequence). CDR3 size: 16 residues. The CDR3 loop is CASSIGWTEANYGYTF. CDR3 nucleotides: TGTGCCAGTAGTATAGGGTGGACAGAAGCTAACTATGGCTACACCTTC. Full variable domain (rest looked up from reference TRBV19 and TRBJ1-2): DGGITQSPKYLFRKEGQNVTLSCEQNLNHDAMYWYRQDPGQGLRLIYYSQIVNDFQKGDIAEGYSVSREKKESFPLTVTSAQKNPTAFYLCASSIGWTEANYGYTFGSGTRLTVV.